This T cell receptor beta chain was captured in a study of T cell responses to AZD1222 COVID-19 vaccine (dated by TCRdb to the early 2020s). In the study overall: Because spike-specific TCR depth and breadth did not differ between the two schedules, AZD1222 recipients who got a second dose at roughly 4 weeks were pooled with those who got a second dose at roughly 12 weeks. Trial participants were enrolled into age subgroups of 18-55, 56-69 and 70-plus years, which contained about 160, 30 and 59 TCR-sequenced participants, respectively. A total of about 230 trial participants underwent TCR sequencing, of whom around 200 received two doses of AZD1222 and about 25 received two doses of the MenACWY control vaccine. General conclusions and limits of the study: Conclusions about previously exposed vaccinees are limited, since just a handful of AZD1222 recipients were seropositive for SARS-CoV-2 at baseline. A significant rise in spike-specific TCR breadth and depth was observed after two AZD1222 doses relative to day 0 and relative to MenACWY recipients. Nearly half of unique spike-specific TCRs reportedly recognized epitopes outside regions mutated in the B.1.351 and B.1.1.7 variants. The 56-69-year group was small, and its depth increase did not reach significance, likely because of low power. Most participants were white British and females outnumbered males, and the authors suggested that clonal diversity may have been underestimated. Vaccine-associated CD4 TCRs spanned the whole spike protein, with dominant responses in regions 160-218 and 743-854. Because no samples from the day 14 peak response were available, repertoires could be characterized only after the peak T cell response.

The CDR3 regions of human TCRbeta chains were analyzed by immunosequencing. In the original analysis: TCRs in the repertoires were compared against a reference library of SARS-CoV-2-specific TCRs that had been generated with the MIRA antigen-specificity platform. Breadth meant the fraction of unique TCRs that were SARS-CoV-2-associated, whereas depth meant the fraction of total T cells that were SARS-CoV-2-associated. Using the MIRA data, every spike-specific TCR was mapped to the spike region that the TCR reacted to and assigned to either a CD4 or a CD8 class. Log10-transformed breadth and depth values were compared by one-way ANOVA with Sidak's multiple comparisons tests. The immuneACCESS repertoire file appears here via TCRdb, limited to in-frame rearrangements. These files lack a portion of the clones; in checked studies, under half of the deficit traces to unresolved V genes, and the cause of the others is not known. That table supplies the V and J calls and clone size; D and trimming were determined from the DNA. The sample table records 95,000 to 150,000 clones; about 89% of these occur just once. The ten largest clones add up to 5.4% of the sample.

The time point label corresponds to: baseline before first vaccination. Vaccinee samples were obtained from the UK trials COV001 and COV002, which included a single-blind randomized controlled phase 2/3 trial of AZD1222 (ChAdOx1 nCoV-19) in healthy adults. For TCRbeta chain sequencing, PBMC samples from trial participants were taken at day 0 and at day 28 after the second dose. CDR1 and CDR2 are read off the germline V gene as SGHTA and FQGNSA. There are 14 amino acids in the CDR3, from cysteine to phenylalanine inclusive. Just CDR3 DNA is preserved here, 42 bases in frame from base 1. The junction shows trimming of 2 bases on V and 3 bases on J, plus 10 bases between the germline ends. With respect to this clone: The clone's antigen remains unknown. No per-base quality is available; no much larger clone lies one base away.

Rearrangement joined TRBV7-2 to TRBJ1-1; the D segment cannot be called with confidence. This TCR came from an adult in good health. The sequencing here drew on peripheral blood, taken on day 0 of AZD1222 vaccination. This receptor has the CDR3 CASSLNPSYTEAFF. The bases are TGTGCCAGCAGCTTAAATCCCTCTTACACTGAAGCTTTCTTT.